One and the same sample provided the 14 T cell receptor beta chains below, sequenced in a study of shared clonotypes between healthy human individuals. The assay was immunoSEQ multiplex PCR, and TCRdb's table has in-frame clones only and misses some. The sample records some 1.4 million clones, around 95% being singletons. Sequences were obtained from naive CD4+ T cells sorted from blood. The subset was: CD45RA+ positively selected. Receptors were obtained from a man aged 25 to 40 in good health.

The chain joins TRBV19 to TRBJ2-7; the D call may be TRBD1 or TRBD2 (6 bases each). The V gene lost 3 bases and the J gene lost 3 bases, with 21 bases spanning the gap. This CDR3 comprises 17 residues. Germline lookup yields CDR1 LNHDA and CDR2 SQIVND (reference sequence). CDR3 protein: CASSMSPGAGRLYEQYF. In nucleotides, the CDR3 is TGTGCCAGTAGTATGTCTCCGGGGGCAGGGCGACTCTACGAGCAGTACTTC.

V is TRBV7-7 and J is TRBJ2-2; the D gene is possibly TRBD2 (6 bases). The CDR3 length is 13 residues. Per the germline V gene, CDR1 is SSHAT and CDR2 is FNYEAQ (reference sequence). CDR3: CASGMVNTGELFF. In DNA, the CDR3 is TGTGCTAGCGGTATGGTGAACACCGGGGAGCTGTTTTTT.

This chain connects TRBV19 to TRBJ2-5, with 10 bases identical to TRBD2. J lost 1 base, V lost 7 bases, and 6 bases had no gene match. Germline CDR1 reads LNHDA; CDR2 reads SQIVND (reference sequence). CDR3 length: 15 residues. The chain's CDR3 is CASTLTSGSQETQYF. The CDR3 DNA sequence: TGTGCCAGTACTTTGACTAGCGGGTCCCAAGAGACCCAGTACTTC.

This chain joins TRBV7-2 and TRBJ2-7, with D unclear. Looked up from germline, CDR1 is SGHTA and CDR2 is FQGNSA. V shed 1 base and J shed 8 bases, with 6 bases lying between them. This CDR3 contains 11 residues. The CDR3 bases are TGTGCCAGCAGCTTAGGGCAGAAGCAGTACTTC. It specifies CASSLGQKQYF.

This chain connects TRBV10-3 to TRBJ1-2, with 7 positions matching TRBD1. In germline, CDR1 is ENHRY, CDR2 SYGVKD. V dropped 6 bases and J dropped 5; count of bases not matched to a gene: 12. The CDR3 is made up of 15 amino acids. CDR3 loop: CAIRGSGTAQYGYTF. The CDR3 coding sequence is TGTGCCATCAGGGGCAGCGGGACAGCGCAATATGGCTACACCTTC.

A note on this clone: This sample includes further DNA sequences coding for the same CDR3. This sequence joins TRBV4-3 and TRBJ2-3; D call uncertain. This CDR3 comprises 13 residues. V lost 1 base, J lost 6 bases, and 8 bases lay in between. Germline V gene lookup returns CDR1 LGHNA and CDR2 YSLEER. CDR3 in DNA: TGCGCCAGCAGCCAAGTATTCCGCGATACGCAGTATTTT. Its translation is CASSQVFRDTQYF.

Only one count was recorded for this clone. In DNA form, the CDR3 reads TGTGCCAGCAGCCAGGGACTTGATCAGCCCCAGCATTTT. Amino acids: CASSQGLDQPQHF. This chain connects TRBV14 to TRBJ1-5; D perhaps matches TRBD1 (5 bases). The CDR3 is 13 amino acids. The germline CDR1 and CDR2 sequences are SGHDN and FVKESK. The V end lost 3 bases, the J end lost 5 bases, and 8 bases lay between the germline ends.

The CDR3 sequence is CASIGNRVNTEAFF. As DNA, the CDR3 is TGTGCCAGCATTGGCAACAGGGTGAACACTGAAGCTTTCTTT. The chain recombines TRBV27 with TRBJ1-1; D possibly corresponds to TRBD1 (6 bases). The germline V gene has CDR1 MNHEY and CDR2 SMNVEV (reference sequence). V shed 7 bases and J shed 0 bases, with 12 bases lying between them. This CDR3 contains 14 residues.

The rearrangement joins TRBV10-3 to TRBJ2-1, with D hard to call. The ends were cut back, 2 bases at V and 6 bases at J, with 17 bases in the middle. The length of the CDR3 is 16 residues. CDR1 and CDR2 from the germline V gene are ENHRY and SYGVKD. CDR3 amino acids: CAISENLPPGRNEQFF. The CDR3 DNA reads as TGTGCCATCAGTGAGAATCTCCCCCCCGGGCGCAATGAGCAGTTCTTC.

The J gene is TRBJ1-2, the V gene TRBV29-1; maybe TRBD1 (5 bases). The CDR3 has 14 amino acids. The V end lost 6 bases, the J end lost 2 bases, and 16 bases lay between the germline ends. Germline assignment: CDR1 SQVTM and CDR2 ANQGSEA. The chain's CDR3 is CSVGGGARNYGYTF. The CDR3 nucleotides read TGCAGCGTGGGGGGTGGCGCCCGAAACTATGGCTACACCTTC.

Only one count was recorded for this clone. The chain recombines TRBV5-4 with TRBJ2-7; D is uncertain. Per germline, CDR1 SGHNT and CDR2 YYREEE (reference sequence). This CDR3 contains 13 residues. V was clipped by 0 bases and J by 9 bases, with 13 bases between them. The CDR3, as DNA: TGTGCCAGCAGCTTGGGACTCTCAGAACGGCAGTACTTC. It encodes CASSLGLSERQYF. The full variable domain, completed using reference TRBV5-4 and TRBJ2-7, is ETGVTQSPTHLIKTRGQQVTLRCSSQSGHNTVSWYQQALGQGPQFIFQYYREEENGRGNFPPRFSGLQFPNYSSELNVNALELDDSALYLCASSLGLSERQYFGPGTRLTVT.

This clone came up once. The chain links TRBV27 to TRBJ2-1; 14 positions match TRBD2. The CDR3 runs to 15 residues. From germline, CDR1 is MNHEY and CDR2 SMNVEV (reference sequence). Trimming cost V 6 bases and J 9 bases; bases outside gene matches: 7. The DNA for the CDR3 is TGTGCCAGCAGAACGCCGGGACTAGCGGGAGTTGAGCAGTTCTTC. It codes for CASRTPGLAGVEQFF.

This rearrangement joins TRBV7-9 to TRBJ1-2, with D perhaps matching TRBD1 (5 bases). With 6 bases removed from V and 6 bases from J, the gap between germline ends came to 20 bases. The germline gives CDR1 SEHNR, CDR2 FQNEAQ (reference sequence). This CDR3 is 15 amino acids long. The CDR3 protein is CASRDPGSPRDGYTF. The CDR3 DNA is TGTGCCAGCAGAGATCCTGGGTCCCCCAGGGATGGCTACACCTTC.

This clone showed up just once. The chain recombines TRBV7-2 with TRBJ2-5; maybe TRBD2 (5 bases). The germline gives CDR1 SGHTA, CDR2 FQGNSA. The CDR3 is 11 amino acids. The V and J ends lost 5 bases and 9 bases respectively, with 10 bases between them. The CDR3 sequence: CASSPRGPQYF. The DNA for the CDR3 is TGTGCCAGCAGCCCCCGGGGTCCCCAGTACTTC.